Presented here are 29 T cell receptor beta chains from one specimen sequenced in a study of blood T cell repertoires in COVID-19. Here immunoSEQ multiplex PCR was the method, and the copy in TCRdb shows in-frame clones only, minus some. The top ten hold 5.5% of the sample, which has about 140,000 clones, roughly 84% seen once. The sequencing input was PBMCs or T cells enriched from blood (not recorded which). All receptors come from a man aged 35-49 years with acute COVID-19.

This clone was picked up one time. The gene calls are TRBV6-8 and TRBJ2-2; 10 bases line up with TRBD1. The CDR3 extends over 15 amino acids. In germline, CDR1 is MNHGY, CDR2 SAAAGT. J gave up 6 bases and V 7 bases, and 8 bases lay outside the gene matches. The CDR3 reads CASKPGQGISGELFF. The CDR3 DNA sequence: TGTGCCAGCAAACCGGGACAGGGGATCTCCGGGGAGCTGTTTTTT.

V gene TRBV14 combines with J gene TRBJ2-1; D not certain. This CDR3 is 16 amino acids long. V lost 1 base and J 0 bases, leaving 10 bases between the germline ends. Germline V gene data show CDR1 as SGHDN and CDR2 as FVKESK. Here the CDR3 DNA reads TGTGCCAGCAGCCAAGTCGGCTGGAGCTCCTACAATGAGCAGTTCTTC. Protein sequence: CASSQVGWSSYNEQFF.

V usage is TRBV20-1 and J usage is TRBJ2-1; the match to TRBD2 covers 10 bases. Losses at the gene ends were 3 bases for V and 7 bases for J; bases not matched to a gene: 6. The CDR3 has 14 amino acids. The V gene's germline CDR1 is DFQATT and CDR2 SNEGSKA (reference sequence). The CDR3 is CSASWLAGVNEQFF. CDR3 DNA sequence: TGCAGTGCTAGTTGGCTAGCGGGAGTAAATGAGCAGTTCTTC.

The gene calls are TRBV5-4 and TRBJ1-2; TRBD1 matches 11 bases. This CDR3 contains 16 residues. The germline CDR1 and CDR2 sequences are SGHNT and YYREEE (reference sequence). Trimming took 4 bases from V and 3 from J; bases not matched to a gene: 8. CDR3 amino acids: CASSNPPGQGDYGYTF. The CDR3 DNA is TGTGCCAGCAGCAATCCTCCGGGACAGGGGGACTATGGCTACACCTTC.

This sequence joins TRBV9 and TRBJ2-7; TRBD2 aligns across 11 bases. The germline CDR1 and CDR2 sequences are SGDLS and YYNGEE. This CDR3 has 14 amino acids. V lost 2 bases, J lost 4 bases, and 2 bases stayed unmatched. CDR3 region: CASSVTSGTYEQYF. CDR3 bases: TGTGCCAGCAGCGTGACTAGCGGGACATACGAGCAGTACTTC.

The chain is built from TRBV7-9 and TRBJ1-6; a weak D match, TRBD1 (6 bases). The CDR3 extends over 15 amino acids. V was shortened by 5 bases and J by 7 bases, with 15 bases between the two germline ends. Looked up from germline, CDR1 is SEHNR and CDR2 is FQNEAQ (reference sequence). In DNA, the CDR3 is TGTGCCAGCAGCCGCTCAGGGGAAACGAATTCACCCCTCCACTTT. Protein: CASSRSGETNSPLHF.

The CDR3 is CASASPGEGLADPGETQYF. The CDR3 nucleotides are TGTGCTAGTGCCTCACCTGGAGAGGGACTAGCGGACCCTGGGGAGACCCAGTACTTC. J is TRBJ2-5 and V is TRBV12-5; TRBD2 matches 11 bases. The CDR3 length is 19 residues. With V trimmed by 7 bases and J by 5 bases, 21 bases remained unmatched. Germline assignment: CDR1 LGHNT and CDR2 FRNRAP. The variable domain in full, with the rest retrieved from reference TRBV12-5 and TRBJ2-5, is DARVTQTPRHKVTEMGQEVTMRCQPILGHNTVFWYRQTMMQGLELLAYFRNRAPLDDSGMPKDRFSAEMPDATLATLKIQPSEPRDSAVYFCASASPGEGLADPGETQYFGPGTRLLVL.

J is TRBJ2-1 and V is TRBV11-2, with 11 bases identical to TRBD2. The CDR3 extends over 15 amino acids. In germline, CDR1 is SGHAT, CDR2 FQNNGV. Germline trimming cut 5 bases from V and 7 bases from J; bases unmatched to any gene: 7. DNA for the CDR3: TGTGCCAGCAGCGCCTTAGCGGGAGGGTATAATGAGCAGTTCTTC. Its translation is CASSALAGGYNEQFF.

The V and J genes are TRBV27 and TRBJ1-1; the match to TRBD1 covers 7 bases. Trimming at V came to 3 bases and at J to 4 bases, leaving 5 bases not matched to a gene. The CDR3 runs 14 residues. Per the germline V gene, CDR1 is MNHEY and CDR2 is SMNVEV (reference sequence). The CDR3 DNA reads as TGTGCCAGCAGTTTCCACAGGGGAACCACTGAAGCTTTCTTT. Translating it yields CASSFHRGTTEAFF.

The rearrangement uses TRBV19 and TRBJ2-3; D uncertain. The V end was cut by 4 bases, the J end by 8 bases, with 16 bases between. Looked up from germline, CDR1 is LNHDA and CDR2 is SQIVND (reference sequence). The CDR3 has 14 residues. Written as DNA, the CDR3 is TGTGCCAGTAGTAAGGCGATGACGCAGGCTACGCAGTATTTT. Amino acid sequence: CASSKAMTQATQYF.

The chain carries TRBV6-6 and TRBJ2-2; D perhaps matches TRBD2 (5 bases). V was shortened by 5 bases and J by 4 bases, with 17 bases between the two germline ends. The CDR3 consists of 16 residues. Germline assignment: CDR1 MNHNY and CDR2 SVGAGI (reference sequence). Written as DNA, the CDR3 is TGTGCCAGCAGTCACCCCCCCGGGATGCCCACCGGGGAGCTGTTTTTT. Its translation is CASSHPPGMPTGELFF.

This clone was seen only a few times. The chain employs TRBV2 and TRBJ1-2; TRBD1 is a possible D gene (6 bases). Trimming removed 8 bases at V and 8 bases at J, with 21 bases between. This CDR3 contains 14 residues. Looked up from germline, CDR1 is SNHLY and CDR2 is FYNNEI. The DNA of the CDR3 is TGTGCCAGCGACGGGGGATCAGGGGAGGGAGGCTACACCTTC. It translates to CASDGGSGEGGYTF.

The CDR3 reads CASSKVRTDLGEQYF. CDR3 nucleotide sequence: TGTGCCAGCAGCAAAGTTAGGACAGATTTGGGCGAGCAGTACTTC. The rearrangement uses TRBV21-1 and TRBJ2-7; TRBD1, the table's D call, lacks a check against the DNA. TRBV21-1 is described as a pseudogene. The CDR3 totals 15 residues.

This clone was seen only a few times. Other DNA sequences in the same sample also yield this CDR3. The CDR3 region is CASSESRTENSPLHF. The CDR3 nucleotides read TGCGCCAGCAGTGAGAGTAGGACAGAGAATTCACCCCTCCACTTT. V is TRBV10-1 and J is TRBJ1-6, with D possibly matching TRBD1 (6 bases). The V end lost 2 bases, the J end lost 7 bases, and 12 bases lay between the germline ends. The CDR3 length is 15 residues. The V gene's germline CDR1 is WNHNN and CDR2 SYGVQD (reference sequence).

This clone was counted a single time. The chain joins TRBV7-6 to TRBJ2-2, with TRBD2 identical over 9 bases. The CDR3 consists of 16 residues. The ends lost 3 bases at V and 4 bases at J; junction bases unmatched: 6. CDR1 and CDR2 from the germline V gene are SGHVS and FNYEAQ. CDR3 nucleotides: TGTGCCAGCAGCTTTAGCGGGGGCCAAGTCACCGGGGAGCTGTTTTTT. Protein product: CASSFSGGQVTGELFF.

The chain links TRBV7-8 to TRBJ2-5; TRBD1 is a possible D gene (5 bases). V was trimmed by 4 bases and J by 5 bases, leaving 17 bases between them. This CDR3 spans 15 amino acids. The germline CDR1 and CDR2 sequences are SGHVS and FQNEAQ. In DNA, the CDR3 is TGTGCCAGCAGCTCCGGGTGGGCAGGGCCGGAGACCCAGTACTTC. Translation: CASSSGWAGPETQYF.

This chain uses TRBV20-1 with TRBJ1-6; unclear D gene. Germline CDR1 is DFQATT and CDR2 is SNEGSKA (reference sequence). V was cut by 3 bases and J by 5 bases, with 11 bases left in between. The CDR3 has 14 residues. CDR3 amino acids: CSASHRVDNSPLHF. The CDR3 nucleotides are TGCAGTGCTAGTCATCGGGTTGATAATTCACCCCTCCACTTT.

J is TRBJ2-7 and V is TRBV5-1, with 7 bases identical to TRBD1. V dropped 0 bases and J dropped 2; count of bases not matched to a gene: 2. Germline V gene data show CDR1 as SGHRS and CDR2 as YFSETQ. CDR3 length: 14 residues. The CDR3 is CASSLGDSAYEQYF. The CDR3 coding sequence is TGCGCCAGCAGCTTGGGGGACAGCGCCTACGAGCAGTACTTC. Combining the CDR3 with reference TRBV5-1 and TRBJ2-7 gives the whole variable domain KAGVTQTPRYLIKTRGQQVTLSCSPISGHRSVSWYQQTPGQGLQFLFEYFSETQRNKGNFPGRFSGRQFSNSRSEMNVSTLELGDSALYLCASSLGDSAYEQYFGPGTRLTVT.

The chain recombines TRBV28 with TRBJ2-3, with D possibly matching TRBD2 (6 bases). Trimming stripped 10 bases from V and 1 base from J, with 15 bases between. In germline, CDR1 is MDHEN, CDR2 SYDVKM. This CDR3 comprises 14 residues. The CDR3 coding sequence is TGTGCCACCGGGACTGGGGTGGGCACAGATACGCAGTATTTT. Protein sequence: CATGTGVGTDTQYF. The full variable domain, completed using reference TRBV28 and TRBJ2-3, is DVKVTQSSRYLVKRTGEKVFLECVQDMDHENMFWYRQDPGLGLRLIYFSYDVKMKEKGDIPEGYSVSREKKERFSLILESASTNQTSMYLCATGTGVGTDTQYFGPGTRLTVL.

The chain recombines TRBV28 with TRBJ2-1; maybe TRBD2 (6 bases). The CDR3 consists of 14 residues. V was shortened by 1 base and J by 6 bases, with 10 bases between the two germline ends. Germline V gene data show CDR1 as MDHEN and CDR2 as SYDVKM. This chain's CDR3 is CASSLLRGTNEQFF. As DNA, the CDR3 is TGTGCCAGCAGTTTATTGCGGGGTACCAATGAGCAGTTCTTC.

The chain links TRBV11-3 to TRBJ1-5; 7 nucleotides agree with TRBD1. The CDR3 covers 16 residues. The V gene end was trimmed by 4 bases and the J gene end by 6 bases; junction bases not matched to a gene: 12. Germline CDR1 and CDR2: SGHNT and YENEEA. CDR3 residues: CASSSSDRERSQPQHF. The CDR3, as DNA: TGTGCCAGCAGCTCCTCCGACAGGGAACGTAGTCAGCCCCAGCATTTT.

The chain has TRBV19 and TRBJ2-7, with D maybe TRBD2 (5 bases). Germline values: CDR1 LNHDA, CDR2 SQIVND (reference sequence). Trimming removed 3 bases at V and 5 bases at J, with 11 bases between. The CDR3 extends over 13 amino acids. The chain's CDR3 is CASSIGVGNEQYF. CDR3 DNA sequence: TGTGCCAGTAGTATCGGGGTGGGCAACGAGCAGTACTTC.

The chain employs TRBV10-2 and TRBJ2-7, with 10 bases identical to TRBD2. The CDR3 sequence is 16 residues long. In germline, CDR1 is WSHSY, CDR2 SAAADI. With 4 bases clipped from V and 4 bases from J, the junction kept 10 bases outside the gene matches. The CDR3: CASSGDSGRAGYEQYF. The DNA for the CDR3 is TGCGCCAGCAGTGGCGACAGCGGGAGGGCCGGTTACGAGCAGTACTTC.

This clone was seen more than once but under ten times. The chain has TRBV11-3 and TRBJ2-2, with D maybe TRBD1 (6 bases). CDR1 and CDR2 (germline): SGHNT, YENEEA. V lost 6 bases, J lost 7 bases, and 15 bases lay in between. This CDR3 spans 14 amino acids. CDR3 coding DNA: TGTGCCAGCAGTATTGTACAGGGCGGCGGGGAGCTGTTTTTT. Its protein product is CASSIVQGGGELFF.

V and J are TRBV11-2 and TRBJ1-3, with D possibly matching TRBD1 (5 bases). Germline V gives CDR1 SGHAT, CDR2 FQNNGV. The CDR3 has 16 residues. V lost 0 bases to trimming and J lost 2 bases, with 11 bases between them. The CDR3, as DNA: TGTGCCAGCAGCTTAGATCGTTGGACAACTGGAAACACCATATATTTT. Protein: CASSLDRWTTGNTIYF. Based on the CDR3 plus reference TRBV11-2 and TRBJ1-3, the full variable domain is EAGVAQSPRYKIIEKRQSVAFWCNPISGHATLYWYQQILGQGPKLLIQFQNNGVVDDSQLPKDRFSAERLKGVDSTLKIQPAKLEDSAVYLCASSLDRWTTGNTIYFGEGSWLTVV.

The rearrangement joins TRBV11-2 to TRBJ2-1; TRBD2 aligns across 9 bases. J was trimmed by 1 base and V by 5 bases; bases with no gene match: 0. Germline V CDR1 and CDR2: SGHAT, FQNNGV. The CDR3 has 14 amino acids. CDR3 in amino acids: CASSSGGSYNEQFF. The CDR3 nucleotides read TGTGCCAGCAGCAGCGGGGGGTCCTACAATGAGCAGTTCTTC.

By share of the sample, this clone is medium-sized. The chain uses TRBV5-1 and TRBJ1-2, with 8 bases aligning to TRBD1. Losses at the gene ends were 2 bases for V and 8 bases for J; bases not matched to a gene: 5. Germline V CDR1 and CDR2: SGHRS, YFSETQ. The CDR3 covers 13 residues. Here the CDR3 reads CASSFLRDRGYTF. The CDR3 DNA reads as TGCGCCAGCAGCTTTCTCCGGGACAGGGGCTACACCTTC. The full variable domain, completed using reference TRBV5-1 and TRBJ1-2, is KAGVTQTPRYLIKTRGQQVTLSCSPISGHRSVSWYQQTPGQGLQFLFEYFSETQRNKGNFPGRFSGRQFSNSRSEMNVSTLELGDSALYLCASSFLRDRGYTFGSGTRLTVV.

CDR3 protein: CASRQRTSVNTGELFF. The DNA for the CDR3 is TGCGCCAGCAGGCAACGTACTAGCGTAAACACCGGGGAGCTGTTTTTT. The chain couples TRBV5-1 to TRBJ2-2; TRBD2 matches at 7 bases. V gave up 5 bases and J gave up 2 bases; unmatched junction bases: 9. The CDR3 spans 16 residues. Per the germline V gene, CDR1 is SGHRS and CDR2 is YFSETQ.

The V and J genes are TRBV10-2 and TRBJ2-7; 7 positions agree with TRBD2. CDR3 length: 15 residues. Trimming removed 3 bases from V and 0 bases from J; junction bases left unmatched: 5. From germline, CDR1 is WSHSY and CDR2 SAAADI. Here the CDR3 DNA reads TGCGCCAGCAGTGAACCAGGGACTATCTCCTACGAGCAGTACTTC. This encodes CASSEPGTISYEQYF.